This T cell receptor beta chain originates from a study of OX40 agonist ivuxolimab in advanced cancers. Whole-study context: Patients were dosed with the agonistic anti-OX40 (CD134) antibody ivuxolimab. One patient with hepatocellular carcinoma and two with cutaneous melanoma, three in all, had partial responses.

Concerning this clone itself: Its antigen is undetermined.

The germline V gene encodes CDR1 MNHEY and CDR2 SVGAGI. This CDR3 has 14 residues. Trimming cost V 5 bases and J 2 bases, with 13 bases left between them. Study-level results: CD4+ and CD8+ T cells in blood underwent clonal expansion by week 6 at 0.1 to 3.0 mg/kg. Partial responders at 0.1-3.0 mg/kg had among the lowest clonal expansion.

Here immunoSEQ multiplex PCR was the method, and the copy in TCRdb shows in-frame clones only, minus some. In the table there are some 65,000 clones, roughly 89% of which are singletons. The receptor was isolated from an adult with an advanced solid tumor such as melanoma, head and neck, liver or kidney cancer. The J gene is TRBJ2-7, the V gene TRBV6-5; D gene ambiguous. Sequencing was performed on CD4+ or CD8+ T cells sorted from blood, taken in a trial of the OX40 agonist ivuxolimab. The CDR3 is CASSVYDSTYEQYF. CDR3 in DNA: TGTGCCAGCAGTGTTTATGACTCAACCTACGAGCAGTACTTC.